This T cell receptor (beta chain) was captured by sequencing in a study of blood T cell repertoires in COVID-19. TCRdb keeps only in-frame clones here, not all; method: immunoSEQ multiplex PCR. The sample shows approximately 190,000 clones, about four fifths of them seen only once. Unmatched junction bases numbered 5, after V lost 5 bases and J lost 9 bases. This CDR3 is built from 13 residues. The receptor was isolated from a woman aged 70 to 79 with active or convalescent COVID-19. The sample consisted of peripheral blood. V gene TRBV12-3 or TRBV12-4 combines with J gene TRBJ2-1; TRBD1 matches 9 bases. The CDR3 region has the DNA TGTGCCAGCAGTAACAGGGGGCAGAGTGAGCAGTTCTTC. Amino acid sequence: CASSNRGQSEQFF.